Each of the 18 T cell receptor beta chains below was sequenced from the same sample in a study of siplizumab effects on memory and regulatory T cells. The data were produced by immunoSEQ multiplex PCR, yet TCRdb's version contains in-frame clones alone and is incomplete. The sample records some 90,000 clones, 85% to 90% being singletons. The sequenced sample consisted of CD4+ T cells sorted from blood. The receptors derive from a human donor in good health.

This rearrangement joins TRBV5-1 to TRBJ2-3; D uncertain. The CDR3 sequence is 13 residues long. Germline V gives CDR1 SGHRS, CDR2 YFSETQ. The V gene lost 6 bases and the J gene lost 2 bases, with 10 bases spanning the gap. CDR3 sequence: CASKIPSTDTQYF. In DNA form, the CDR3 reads TGCGCCAGCAAAATTCCCTCCACAGATACGCAGTATTTT.

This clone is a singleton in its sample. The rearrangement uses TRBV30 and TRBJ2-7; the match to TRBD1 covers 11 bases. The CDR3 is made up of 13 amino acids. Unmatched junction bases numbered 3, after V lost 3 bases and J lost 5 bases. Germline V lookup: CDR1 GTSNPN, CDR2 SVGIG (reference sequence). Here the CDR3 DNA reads TGTGCCTGGAGCGCGGACAGGGGGCACGAGCAGTACTTC. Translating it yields CAWSADRGHEQYF.

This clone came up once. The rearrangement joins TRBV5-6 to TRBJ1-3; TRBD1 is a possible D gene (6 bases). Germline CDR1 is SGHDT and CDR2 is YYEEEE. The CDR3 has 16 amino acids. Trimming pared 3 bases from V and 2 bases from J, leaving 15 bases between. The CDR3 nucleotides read TGTGCCAGCAGCTCACTAACGGGGGCAGCTGGAAACACCATATATTTT. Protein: CASSSLTGAAGNTIYF.

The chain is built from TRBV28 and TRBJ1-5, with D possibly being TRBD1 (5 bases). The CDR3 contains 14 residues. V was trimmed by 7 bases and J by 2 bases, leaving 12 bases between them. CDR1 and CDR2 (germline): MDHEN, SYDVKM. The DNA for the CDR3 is TGTGCCAGCAACCGGCCGGGGGGCAATCAGCCCCAGCATTTT. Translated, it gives CASNRPGGNQPQHF.

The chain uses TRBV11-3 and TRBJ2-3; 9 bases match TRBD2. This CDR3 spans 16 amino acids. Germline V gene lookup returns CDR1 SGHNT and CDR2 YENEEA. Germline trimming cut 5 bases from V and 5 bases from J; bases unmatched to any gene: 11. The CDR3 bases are TGTGCCAGCAGCCGCCGAGGCGGGAGGGCCAAAGATACGCAGTATTTT. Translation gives CASSRRGGRAKDTQYF.

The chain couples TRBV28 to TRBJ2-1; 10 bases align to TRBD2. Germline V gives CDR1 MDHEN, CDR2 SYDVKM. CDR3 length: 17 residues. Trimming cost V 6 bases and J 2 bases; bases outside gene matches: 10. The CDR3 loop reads CASRLVLAGVPYNEQFF. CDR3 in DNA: TGTGCCAGCAGGTTGGTCCTAGCGGGAGTTCCCTACAATGAGCAGTTCTTC.

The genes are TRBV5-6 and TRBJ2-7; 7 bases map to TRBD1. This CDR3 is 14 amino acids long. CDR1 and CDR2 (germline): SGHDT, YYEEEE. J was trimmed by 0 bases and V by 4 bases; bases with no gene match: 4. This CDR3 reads CASSQDRFSYEQYF. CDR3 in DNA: TGTGCCAGCAGCCAGGACAGGTTCTCCTACGAGCAGTACTTC.

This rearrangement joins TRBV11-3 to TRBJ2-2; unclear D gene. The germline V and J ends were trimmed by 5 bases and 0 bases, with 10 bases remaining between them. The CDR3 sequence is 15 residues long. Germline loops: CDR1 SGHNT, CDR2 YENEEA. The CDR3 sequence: CASSPSGSNTGELFF. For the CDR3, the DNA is TGTGCCAGCAGCCCATCGGGTTCGAACACCGGGGAGCTGTTTTTT.

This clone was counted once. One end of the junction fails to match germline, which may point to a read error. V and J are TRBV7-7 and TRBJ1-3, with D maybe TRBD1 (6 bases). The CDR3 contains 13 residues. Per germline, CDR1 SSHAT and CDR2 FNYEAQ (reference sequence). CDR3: CASSAGSGATIYF. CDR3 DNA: TGTGCTAGCAGCGCCGGCTCAGGGGCTACCATATATTTT.

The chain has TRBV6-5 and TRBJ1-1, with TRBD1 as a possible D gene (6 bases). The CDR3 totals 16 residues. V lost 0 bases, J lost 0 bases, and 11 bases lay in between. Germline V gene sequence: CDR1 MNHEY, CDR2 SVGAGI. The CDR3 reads CASSYSKRGLNTEAFF. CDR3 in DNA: TGTGCCAGCAGTTACTCGAAGAGGGGGTTGAACACTGAAGCTTTCTTT.

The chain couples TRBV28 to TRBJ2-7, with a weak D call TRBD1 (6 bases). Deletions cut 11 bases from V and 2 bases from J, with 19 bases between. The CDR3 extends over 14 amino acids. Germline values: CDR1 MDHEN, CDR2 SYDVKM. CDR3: CAGKKTGLTYEQYF. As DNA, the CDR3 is TGTGCCGGAAAGAAGACAGGCCTCACCTACGAGCAGTACTTC.

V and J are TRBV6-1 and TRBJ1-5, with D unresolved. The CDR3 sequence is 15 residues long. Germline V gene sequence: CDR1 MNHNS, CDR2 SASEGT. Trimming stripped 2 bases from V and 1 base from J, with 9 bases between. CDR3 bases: TGTGCCAGCAGTGAATCCGACCGGAGCAATCAGCCCCAGCATTTT. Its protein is CASSESDRSNQPQHF.

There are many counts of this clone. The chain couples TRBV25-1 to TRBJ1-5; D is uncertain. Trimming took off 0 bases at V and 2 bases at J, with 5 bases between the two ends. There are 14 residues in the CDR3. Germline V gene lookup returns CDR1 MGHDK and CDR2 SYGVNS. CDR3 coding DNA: TGTGCCAGCAGTGAATATGGGGGCAATCAGCCCCAGCATTTT. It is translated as CASSEYGGNQPQHF.

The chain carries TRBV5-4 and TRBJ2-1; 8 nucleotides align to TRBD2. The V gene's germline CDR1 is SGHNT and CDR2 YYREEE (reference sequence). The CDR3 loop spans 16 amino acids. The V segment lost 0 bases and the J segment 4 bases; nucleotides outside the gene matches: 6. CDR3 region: CASSLGRTSGYNEQFF. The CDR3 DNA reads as TGTGCCAGCAGCTTGGGGCGAACTAGCGGTTACAATGAGCAGTTCTTC.

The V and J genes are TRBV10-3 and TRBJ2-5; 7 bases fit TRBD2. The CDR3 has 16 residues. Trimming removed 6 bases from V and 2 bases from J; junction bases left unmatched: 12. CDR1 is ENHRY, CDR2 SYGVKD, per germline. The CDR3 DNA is TGTGCCATCAGAGGGGACGGCGGGAGTTGGCAAGAGACCCAGTACTTC. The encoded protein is CAIRGDGGSWQETQYF.

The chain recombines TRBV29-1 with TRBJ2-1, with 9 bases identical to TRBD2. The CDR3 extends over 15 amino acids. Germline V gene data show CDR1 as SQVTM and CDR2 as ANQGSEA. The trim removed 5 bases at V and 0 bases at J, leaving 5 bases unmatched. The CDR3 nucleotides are TGCAGCGTTAGGAATAGCGGGAGCTCCTACAATGAGCAGTTCTTC. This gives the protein CSVRNSGSSYNEQFF.

CDR3 coding DNA: TGTGCCAGCAGTGAATTCCGACAGGGGGGCACTGAAGCTTTCTTT. Translating gives CASSEFRQGGTEAFF. V usage is TRBV2 and J usage is TRBJ1-1; 9 positions match TRBD1. The germline CDR1 and CDR2 sequences are SNHLY and FYNNEI. Unmatched junction bases numbered 5, after V lost 2 bases and J lost 4 bases. The CDR3 is 15 residues long.

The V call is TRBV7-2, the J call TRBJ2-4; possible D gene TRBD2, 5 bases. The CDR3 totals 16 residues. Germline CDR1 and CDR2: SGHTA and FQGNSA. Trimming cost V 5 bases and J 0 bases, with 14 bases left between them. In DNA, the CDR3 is TGTGCCAGCAGCACTTCAGGCGGGCTAGCCAAAAACATTCAGTACTTC. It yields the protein CASSTSGGLAKNIQYF.